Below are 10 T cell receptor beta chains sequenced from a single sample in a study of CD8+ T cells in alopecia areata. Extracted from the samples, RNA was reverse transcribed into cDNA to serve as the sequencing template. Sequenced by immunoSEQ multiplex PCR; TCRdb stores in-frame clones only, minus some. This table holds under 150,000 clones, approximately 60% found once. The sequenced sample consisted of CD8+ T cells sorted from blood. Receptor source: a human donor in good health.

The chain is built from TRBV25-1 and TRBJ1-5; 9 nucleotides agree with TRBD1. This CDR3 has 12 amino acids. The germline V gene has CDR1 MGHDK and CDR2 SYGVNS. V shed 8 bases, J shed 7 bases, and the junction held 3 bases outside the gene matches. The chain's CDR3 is CASGTGRQPQHF. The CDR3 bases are TGTGCCAGCGGGACAGGGAGACAGCCCCAGCATTTT.

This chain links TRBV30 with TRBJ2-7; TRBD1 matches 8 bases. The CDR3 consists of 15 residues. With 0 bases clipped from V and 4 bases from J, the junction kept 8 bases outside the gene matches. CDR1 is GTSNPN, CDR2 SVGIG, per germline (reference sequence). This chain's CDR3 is CAWSVPETGDYEQYF. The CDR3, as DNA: TGTGCCTGGAGTGTACCTGAGACAGGGGATTACGAGCAGTACTTC.

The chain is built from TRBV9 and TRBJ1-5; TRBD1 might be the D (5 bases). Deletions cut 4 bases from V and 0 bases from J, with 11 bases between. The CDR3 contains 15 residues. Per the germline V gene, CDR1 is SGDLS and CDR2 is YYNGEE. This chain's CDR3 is CASSPHGGSNQPQHF. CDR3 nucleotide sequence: TGTGCCAGCAGCCCGCATGGGGGTAGCAATCAGCCCCAGCATTTT.

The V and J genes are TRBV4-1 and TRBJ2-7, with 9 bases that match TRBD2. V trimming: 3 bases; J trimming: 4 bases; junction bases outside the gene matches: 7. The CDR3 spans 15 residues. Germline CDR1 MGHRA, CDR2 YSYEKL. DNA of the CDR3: TGCGCCAGCAGCCAGATAGCGGGAGACGTGTACGAGCAGTACTTC. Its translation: CASSQIAGDVYEQYF.

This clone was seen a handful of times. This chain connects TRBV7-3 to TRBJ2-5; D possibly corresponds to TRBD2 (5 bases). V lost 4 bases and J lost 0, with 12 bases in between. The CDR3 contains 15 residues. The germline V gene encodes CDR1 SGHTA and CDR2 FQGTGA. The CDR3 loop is CASSSSEDYQETQYF. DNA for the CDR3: TGTGCCAGCAGCTCCTCAGAGGACTACCAAGAGACCCAGTACTTC.

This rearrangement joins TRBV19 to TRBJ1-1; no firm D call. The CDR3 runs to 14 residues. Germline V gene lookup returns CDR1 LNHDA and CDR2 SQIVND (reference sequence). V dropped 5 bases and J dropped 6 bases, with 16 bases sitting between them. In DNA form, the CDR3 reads TGTGCCAGTAGTTCCCCGAGGGCCGGGGCTGAAGCTTTCTTT. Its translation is CASSSPRAGAEAFF. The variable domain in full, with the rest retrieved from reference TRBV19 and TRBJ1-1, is DGGITQSPKYLFRKEGQNVTLSCEQNLNHDAMYWYRQDPGQGLRLIYYSQIVNDFQKGDIAEGYSVSREKKESFPLTVTSAQKNPTAFYLCASSSPRAGAEAFFGQGTRLTVV.

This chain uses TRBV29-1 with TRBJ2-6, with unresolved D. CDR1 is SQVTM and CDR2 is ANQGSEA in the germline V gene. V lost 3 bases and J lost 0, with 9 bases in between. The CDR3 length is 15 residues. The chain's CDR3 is CSVEGRSSGANVLTF. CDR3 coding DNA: TGCAGCGTTGAGGGCCGAAGCTCTGGGGCCAACGTCCTGACTTTC.

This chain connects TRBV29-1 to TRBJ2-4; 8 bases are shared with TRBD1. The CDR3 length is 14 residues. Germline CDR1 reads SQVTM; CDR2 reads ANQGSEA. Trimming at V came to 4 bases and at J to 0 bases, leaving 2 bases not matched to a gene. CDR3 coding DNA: TGCAGCGTTGGGCAGGGGGCAGCCAAAAACATTCAGTACTTC. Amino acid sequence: CSVGQGAAKNIQYF.

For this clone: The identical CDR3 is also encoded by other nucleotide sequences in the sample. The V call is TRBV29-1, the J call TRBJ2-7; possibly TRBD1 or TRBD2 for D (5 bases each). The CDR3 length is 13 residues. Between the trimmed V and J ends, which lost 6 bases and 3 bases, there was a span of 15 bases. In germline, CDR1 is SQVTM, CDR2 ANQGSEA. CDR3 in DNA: TGCAGCGTGGGGACCGGGGACCGCTACGAGCAGTACTTC. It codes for CSVGTGDRYEQYF.

CDR3 residues: CASSLSRTGGAKLFF. CDR3 sequence (DNA): TGTGCCAGCAGTTTATCGAGGACAGGCGGGGCAAAACTGTTTTTT. V gene TRBV27 combines with J gene TRBJ1-4; 7 bases line up with TRBD1. Germline loops: CDR1 MNHEY, CDR2 SMNVEV (reference sequence). The V and J ends lost 0 bases and 10 bases, in that order; junction bases with no gene match: 8. The CDR3 consists of 15 residues.